This T cell receptor (beta chain) was captured by sequencing in a study of human T cells and chemical hapten exposure. Before extraction, the whole blood was not fractionated, and total RNA was taken from it. Concerning this clonotype itself: Its target is unknown.

The V and J ends lost 2 bases and 7 bases, in that order; junction bases with no gene match: 6. Germline V lookup: CDR1 SGHRS, CDR2 YFSETQ. The CDR3 extends over 14 amino acids. Study-wide findings and caveats: Sensitizing to DPC left TCRs with a frequency above 1 in 1000 unaltered.

Individual cDNA molecules in this library carried unique molecular identifiers. Source study methods: Across samples, TCR counts had a median of approximately 100,000 and ranged from roughly 23,224 to 690,600. TCRdb ran MiXCR on the 5' RACE reads and lists one entry per CDR3 protein. The V and J calls were determined by TCRdb, not by the authors. The sample comprises 110,000 or so distinct CDR3 sequences, around 20% of which are singletons, and 2.5% to 3% rests with the top ten. This chain uses TRBV5-1 with TRBJ2-1; 7 positions match TRBD1. The TCR comes from a human donor in good health. The CDR3 loop reads CASSLQTGVNEQFF. CDR3 DNA: TGCGCCAGCAGCTTACAAACAGGGGTGAATGAGCAGTTCTTC. Variable domain in full (rest from reference TRBV5-1 and TRBJ2-1): KAGVTQTPRYLIKTRGQQVTLSCSPISGHRSVSWYQQTPGQGLQFLFEYFSETQRNKGNFPGRFSGRQFSNSRSEMNVSTLELGDSALYLCASSLQTGVNEQFFGPGTRLTVL.